The rows below give T cell receptor beta chains drawn from one sample of a study of neurological immune-mediated disorders. TCRdb called the 5' RACE reads again in MiXCR, with one record for every CDR3 protein. Of 85,000 to 90,000 distinct CDR3 sequences listed, around 3.5% were seen once; the top ten hold approximately 2.9%. The material sequenced was PBMCs. These receptors were collected from a woman between 50 and 59 years old with multiple sclerosis. Each CDR3 is given with its conserved first and last residue.

V,J,CDR3
TRBV6-6,TRBJ1-2,CASTQDSGYGYTF
TRBV10-3,TRBJ2-7,CAISESNGRITEQYF
TRBV6-5,TRBJ1-1,CASSLRTGRGWGTEAFF
TRBV29-1,TRBJ1-3,CSARTGTRSGNTIYF
TRBV5-1,TRBJ1-3,CASSIGQGGNTIYF
TRBV20-1,TRBJ2-1,CSATRQGGNEQFF
TRBV9,TRBJ2-5,CASSVTGTQETQYF
TRBV12-3/TRBV12-4,TRBJ1-5,CASSPVWANQPQHF
TRBV20-1,TRBJ2-7,CSARDQFGTGAYEQYF
TRBV20-1,TRBJ2-3,CSAIWTSGGDTDTQYF
TRBV24-1,TRBJ2-3,CATGPRPSSTDTQYF
TRBV25-1,TRBJ1-1,CASSDLGTEAFF
TRBV6-2/TRBV6-3,TRBJ1-5,CASSYSGPLGNQPQHF
TRBV4-3,TRBJ2-1,CASSTGELGHNEQFF
TRBV4-2,TRBJ1-2,CASSREPTFGGGDGYTF
TRBV12-3/TRBV12-4,TRBJ2-3,CASSYDYTGDTQYF
TRBV5-1,TRBJ2-7,CASSLLSGRPYEQYF
TRBV7-2,TRBJ2-4,CASSLRGQAKNIQYF
TRBV7-9,TRBJ2-5,CASSLLLEETQYF
TRBV12-3/TRBV12-4,TRBJ1-2,CASSRQALYGYTF
TRBV3-1,TRBJ2-5,CASGGHQETQYF
TRBV7-2,TRBJ1-1,CASSQRSRGSEAFF
TRBV5-1,TRBJ2-7,CASSSWRDPSDEQYF
TRBV5-1,TRBJ2-2,CASSWDSRPRALFF
TRBV3-1,TRBJ1-6,CASSPTGQGNSPLHF
TRBV4-2,TRBJ2-3,CASSPGTSGARGADTQYF
TRBV10-3,TRBJ1-2,CAISGPGGYGYTF
TRBV5-6,TRBJ2-7,CASQGEQGPYEQYF
TRBV5-1,TRBJ2-5,CASRTQTGGEETQYF
TRBV20-1,TRBJ2-3,CSEKEGGFADTQYF
TRBV10-3,TRBJ1-2,CAISDRTGWYGYTF
TRBV19,TRBJ2-3,CASGKGVTDTQYF
TRBV18,TRBJ2-5,CASSPTQETQYF
TRBV6-5,TRBJ2-5,CASSYGQGRETQYF
TRBV3-1,TRBJ2-7,CASSQTDRQYF
TRBV4-2,TRBJ2-2,CASSQDRPRGTGELFF
TRBV7-8,TRBJ2-6,CASSLDRGRSFAGANVLTF
TRBV20-1,TRBJ1-1,CSANSGGPHTEAFF
TRBV7-2,TRBJ1-1,CASSLNNAEAFF
TRBV9,TRBJ2-7,CASSASLAGAHEQYF
TRBV19,TRBJ2-1,CASRVEESSYNEQFF
TRBV5-1,TRBJ2-7,CASSSRMSSYEQYF
TRBV20-1,TRBJ2-2,CSARDIVSGELFF
TRBV20-1,TRBJ1-2,CSAKFANYGYTF
TRBV7-9,TRBJ1-1,CASSNWGVGRVTEAFF
TRBV20-1,TRBJ2-1,CSATRTSDNEQFF
TRBV5-1,TRBJ2-7,CASSLGMRAEEQYF
TRBV19,TRBJ1-3,CASSRQGAAGNTIYF
TRBV20-1,TRBJ1-2,CSANTGFYGYTF
TRBV20-1,TRBJ1-5,CSAAREVSQPQHF
TRBV7-9,TRBJ2-2,CASSLTRGPRAGELFF
TRBV25-1,TRBJ1-2,CASSEFGGNYGYTF
TRBV27,TRBJ2-2,CASSLRGSGGTGELFF
TRBV20-1,TRBJ1-6,CSAHGLGDNSPLHF
TRBV4-3,TRBJ2-5,CASSQLQGKETQYF
TRBV5-6,TRBJ2-7,CASSLVGNSYEQYF
TRBV6-6,TRBJ2-3,CASSYPTADTQYF